A single sample gave rise to the 13 T cell receptor beta chains below, sequenced in a study of response to subunit inactivated influenza vaccine. TCRdb itself ran the RT-PCR reads through MiXCR, one entry per CDR3 protein. The data hold around 200,000 distinct CDR3 sequences, with 12% observed a single time. The same specimen was also included in a second study, on T cells expressing NK-cell markers. From that paper: Generation of TCR beta cDNA was performed by 5'RACE template switching incorporating UMIs.

The sequencing here drew on CD8+ T cells sorted from PBMCs, taken roughly 12 days after vaccination. The origin of the receptors is a man aged 45-65 years who received an inactivated influenza vaccine.

This clonotype came up a few times. The junction does not match germline at one end; this may be a read error. This chain joins TRBV12-3 or TRBV12-4 and TRBJ2-5; TRBD2 matches at 10 bases. The CDR3 is 14 residues long. The CDR3 sequence: CASSLAGVTETQYF. DNA of the CDR3: TGTGCCAGCAGTCTAGCGGGAGTAACGGAGACCCAGTACTTC.

This clonotype has ten or more counts. A junction boundary mismatches the germline segment, possibly from a read error. The rearrangement uses TRBV12-3 or TRBV12-4 and TRBJ2-3, with TRBD1 as a possible D gene (5 bases). CDR3 length equals 15 residues. CDR3 nucleotide sequence: TGTGCAAGCAGGGATGGGCCGTTGAGTACAGATACGCAGTATTTT. Its translation is CASRDGPLSTDTQYF.

This clonotype was observed a handful of times. The chain combines TRBV4-3 with TRBJ1-3; TRBD1 aligns across 8 bases. Looked up from germline, CDR1 is LGHNA and CDR2 is YSLEER. The CDR3 has 15 residues. The J segment lost 3 bases and the V segment lost 1 base, leaving 2 bases of the junction unmatched. The CDR3 nucleotides read TGCGCCAGCAGCCAAGGGACAGGGCTTGGAAACACCATATATTTT. This encodes CASSQGTGLGNTIYF.

Ten or more counts support this clonotype. The CDR3 is CSVEEGYRTNYEQYF. Written as DNA, the CDR3 is TGCAGCGTTGAAGAAGGGTACAGGACCAACTACGAGCAGTACTTC. The chain joins TRBV29-1 to TRBJ2-7; a weak D match, TRBD1 (5 bases). The CDR3 is 15 amino acids. V gave up 0 bases and J gave up 3 bases, with 15 bases separating them. Germline V gene lookup returns CDR1 SQVTM and CDR2 ANQGSEA.

The chain joins TRBV29-1 to TRBJ2-7; D is unclear. CDR1 and CDR2 from the germline V gene are SQVTM and ANQGSEA. V was cut by 4 bases and J by 2 bases, with 9 bases left in between. The CDR3 loop spans 12 amino acids. In nucleotides, the CDR3 is TGCAGCGTTGCGTTCGGAACCTACGAGCAGTACTTC. Its protein product is CSVAFGTYEQYF.

The CDR3 DNA follows: TGTGCCACCAGTGAGTCGACTGAAATACAAGAGACCCAGTACTTC. This encodes CATSESTEIQETQYF. The chain has TRBV24-1 and TRBJ2-5; no reliable D call. Deletions cut 4 bases from V and 2 bases from J, with 13 bases between. The CDR3 is made up of 15 amino acids. Germline V gene lookup returns CDR1 KGHDR and CDR2 SFDVKD.

A few counts support this clonotype. The chain has TRBV20-1 and TRBJ2-1; 9 bases map to TRBD2. V was pared by 6 bases and J by 2 bases, with 2 bases of the junction left unmatched. The CDR3 totals 13 residues. Germline CDR1 reads DFQATT; CDR2 reads SNEGSKA (reference sequence). The CDR3 sequence is CSARTSAYNEQFF. The DNA for the CDR3 is TGCAGTGCCCGGACTAGCGCCTACAATGAGCAGTTCTTC.

This clonotype was observed once. One junction end does not reproduce the germline sequence, and a read error may be involved. The CDR3 DNA follows: TGTGCCAGCAGCCAGCTCGGAGAAAAACCGTTTTTT. Amino acid sequence: CASSQLGEKPFF. This chain uses TRBV16 with TRBJ1-4; the D is unclear. This CDR3 region has 12 residues. CDR1 KGHSY and CDR2 FQNENV come from the germline V gene.

This rearrangement joins TRBV10-3 to TRBJ2-2, with D possibly being TRBD1 (6 bases). Trimming removed 2 bases from V and 5 bases from J, with 18 bases in between. The CDR3 length is 17 residues. Looked up from germline, CDR1 is ENHRY and CDR2 is SYGVKD. CDR3: CAISEPSFSQGTGELFF. For the CDR3, the DNA is TGTGCCATCAGTGAGCCAAGCTTCAGTCAGGGGACCGGGGAGCTGTTTTTT.

V and J are TRBV9 and TRBJ2-3; 7 positions agree with TRBD1. V shed 0 bases, J shed 5 bases, and the junction held 6 bases outside the gene matches. In germline, CDR1 is SGDLS, CDR2 YYNGEE. The CDR3 has 15 residues. The CDR3 bases are TGTGCCAGCAGCGTAGACGGACAGGAGGAAGATACGCAGTATTTT. This translates into CASSVDGQEEDTQYF.

The table lists this clonotype with many counts. The gene calls are TRBV3-1 and TRBJ1-5; D ambiguous. CDR3 length: 15 residues. Between the trimmed V and J ends, which lost 1 base and 5 bases, there was a span of 12 bases. Germline V CDR1 and CDR2: LGHDT, YNNKEL (reference sequence). CDR3 amino acids: CASSQGPGADQPQHF. The CDR3 DNA sequence: TGTGCCAGCAGCCAAGGACCGGGCGCTGATCAGCCCCAGCATTTT.

This clonotype showed up many times. The genes are TRBV10-3 and TRBJ2-7; the D is unclear. CDR1 is ENHRY, CDR2 SYGVKD, per germline. V lost 2 bases to trimming and J lost 3 bases, with 5 bases between them. The CDR3 extends over 12 amino acids. The CDR3 sequence: CAISETLYEQYF. In nucleotides, the CDR3 is TGTGCCATCAGTGAGACCCTCTACGAGCAGTACTTC.

The table lists this clonotype with many counts. The rearrangement joins TRBV29-1 to TRBJ1-1; 7 bases fit TRBD1. Germline assignment: CDR1 SQVTM and CDR2 ANQGSEA. CDR3 size: 13 residues. The junction had 8 bases not matched to a gene; V was cut back by 6 bases and J by 4 bases. CDR3 sequence (DNA): TGCAGCGTAAATAACAGGGGTATCACTGAAGCTTTCTTT. Protein: CSVNNRGITEAFF.